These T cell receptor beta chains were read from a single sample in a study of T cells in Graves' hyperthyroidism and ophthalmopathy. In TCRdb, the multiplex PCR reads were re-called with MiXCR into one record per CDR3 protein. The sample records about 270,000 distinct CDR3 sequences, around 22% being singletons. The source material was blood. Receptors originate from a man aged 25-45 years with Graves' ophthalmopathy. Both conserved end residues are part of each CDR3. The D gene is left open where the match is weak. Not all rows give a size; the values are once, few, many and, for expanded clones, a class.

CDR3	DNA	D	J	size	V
CASSQAGGDLVYEQYF	TGCGCCAGCAGCCAAGCCGGGGGGGACTTAGTCTACGAGCAGTACTTC	TRBD2	TRBJ2-7	few	TRBV4-1
CASSLLPADSYEQYF	TGTGCCAGCAGCTTATTGCCAGCGGACTCCTACGAGCAGTACTTC	-	TRBJ2-7	many	TRBV11-2
CAGSTGAHSNQPQHF	TGTGCCGGATCGACAGGGGCCCATAGCAATCAGCCCCAGCATTTT	TRBD1	TRBJ1-5	few	TRBV28
CASSAGTSGRNEQYF	TGTGCCAGCAGTGCCGGGACTAGCGGGAGGAACGAGCAGTACTTC	TRBD2	TRBJ2-7	many	TRBV2
CSARAGLAGRLRGIQYF	TGCAGTGCTAGAGCCGGACTAGCGGGAAGGTTGAGGGGCATTCAGTACTTC	TRBD2	TRBJ2-4	-	TRBV20-1
CASSLGKPYEQYF	TGTGCCAGCAGTTTAGGAAAACCCTACGAGCAGTACTTC	-	TRBJ2-7	many	TRBV28
CVSSIYSNTEAFF	TGTGTCAGTAGTATATATTCGAACACTGAAGCTTTCTTT	-	TRBJ1-1	-	TRBV19
CSASGTSGSSSYEQYF	TGCAGCGCCTCCGGGACTAGCGGATCGAGCTCCTACGAGCAGTACTTC	TRBD2	TRBJ2-7	many	TRBV29-1
CASSFNHEQYF	TGTGCCAGCAGTTTTAACCACGAGCAGTACTTC	-	TRBJ2-7	few	TRBV12-3/TRBV12-4
CASSDGLAGDYGYNEQFF	TGCGCCAGCAGCGACGGACTAGCGGGAGATTATGGCTACAATGAGCAGTTCTTC	TRBD2	TRBJ2-1	-	TRBV10-1
CASRLAGGNTGELFF	TGTGCCAGCCGCCTAGCGGGAGGTAACACCGGGGAGCTGTTTTTT	TRBD2	TRBJ2-2	-	TRBV12-3/TRBV12-4
CASSYNVGTGELFF	TGTGCCAGCAGTTACAATGTAGGCACCGGGGAGCTGTTTTTT	-	TRBJ2-2	-	TRBV6-2/TRBV6-3
CASSPTGTSLRDEQFF	TGTGCCAGCAGTCCTACCGGGACTAGCCTAAGGGATGAGCAGTTCTTC	TRBD2	TRBJ2-1	many	TRBV28
CAWSVVKQPPGNEQFF	TGTGCCTGGAGTGTTGTCAAGCAGCCCCCAGGGAATGAGCAGTTCTTC	-	TRBJ2-1	many	TRBV30
CASSLTRQSEQYF	TGTGCCAGCAGCTTAACTAGGCAGTCCGAGCAGTACTTC	-	TRBJ2-7	many	TRBV13
CASRIQVHQPQHF	TGTGCCAGCAGGATCCAGGTGCATCAGCCCCAGCATTTT	-	TRBJ1-5	many	TRBV28
CSARVGSNYGYTF	TGCAGTGCTAGAGTTGGATCTAACTATGGCTACACCTTC	-	TRBJ1-2	many	TRBV20-1
CASSYSTGRGLGNTIYF	TGTGCCAGCAGTTACTCGACGGGAAGGGGGCTTGGAAACACCATATATTTT	TRBD1	TRBJ1-3	-	TRBV6-2/TRBV6-3
CASSLGGRGSSTDTQYF	TGTGCCAGCAGCTTAGGGGGAAGGGGGTCTAGCACAGATACGCAGTATTTT	-	TRBJ2-3	-	TRBV7-6
CASTGLATTRGYNEQFF	TGTGCCAGCACGGGACTAGCGACAACCAGGGGGTACAATGAGCAGTTCTTC	TRBD2	TRBJ2-1	many	TRBV12-3/TRBV12-4
CASSPSGGAGVNEQFF	TGTGCCAGCTCACCATCCGGTGGGGCGGGAGTCAATGAGCAGTTCTTC	TRBD2	TRBJ2-1	many	TRBV18
CSAPPGTINNEQFF	TGCAGTGCTCCACCCGGGACTATCAACAATGAGCAGTTCTTC	TRBD2	TRBJ2-1	-	TRBV20-1
CATSGLLGSSYNEQFF	TGTGCCACCAGTGGCCTCCTGGGGAGCTCCTACAATGAGCAGTTCTTC	-	TRBJ2-1	few	TRBV24-1
CASRDRGVTDTQYF	TGCGCCAGCAGGGATCGGGGGGTCACAGATACGCAGTATTTT	TRBD2	TRBJ2-3	many	TRBV5-1
CASSPPYGGDQPQHF	TGTGCCAGCTCACCTCCCTATGGGGGGGATCAGCCCCAGCATTTT	-	TRBJ1-5	-	TRBV18
CASSLNWGGAGNTIYF	TGTGCCAGCAGCTTAAATTGGGGGGGTGCAGGAAACACCATATATTTT	-	TRBJ1-3	-	TRBV7-2
CASSPDLEQFF	TGTGCCAGCTCGCCGGACTTGGAGCAGTTCTTC	-	TRBJ2-1	-	TRBV18
CAWDSPGQGASPLHF	TGTGCCTGGGATTCCCCGGGACAGGGGGCTTCACCCCTCCACTTT	TRBD1	TRBJ1-6	many	TRBV30
CASSGTSGSIYIQYF	TGTGCCAGCAGTGGGACTAGCGGGAGCATTTACATTCAGTACTTC	TRBD2	TRBJ2-4	-	TRBV28
CASSNSDRSNYGYTF	TGTGCCAGCAGCAACTCGGACAGGAGTAACTATGGCTACACCTTC	TRBD1	TRBJ1-2	few	TRBV12-3/TRBV12-4
CASSFGVGVRETQYF	TGTGCCAGCAGCTTCGGTGTAGGAGTTCGAGAGACCCAGTACTTC	-	TRBJ2-5	few	TRBV5-5
CASNTERTPAGELFF	TGTGCCAGCAACACGGAAAGGACACCCGCCGGGGAGCTGTTTTTT	-	TRBJ2-2	-	TRBV9
CASSMGSSYEQYF	TGTGCCAGTAGTATGGGCAGCTCCTACGAGCAGTACTTC	-	TRBJ2-7	-	TRBV19
CASSFLASNEKLFF	TGTGCCAGCAGTTTCCTGGCCTCGAATGAAAAACTGTTTTTT	-	TRBJ1-4	-	TRBV27
CASRPTKSGGRETQYF	TGTGCCAGCAGACCTACTAAAAGCGGAGGGAGGGAGACCCAGTACTTC	-	TRBJ2-5	-	TRBV3-1
CASSYVRRYEQYF	TGTGCCAGCAGTTATGTCCGCCGCTACGAACAGTACTTC	-	TRBJ2-7	many	TRBV12-3/TRBV12-4
CASSSAWGSGNTIYF	TGTGCCAGCAGCTCGGCCTGGGGTTCGGGAAACACCATATATTTT	-	TRBJ1-3	few	TRBV7-9
CASSLGDLSYNEQFF	TGCGCCAGCAGCTTGGGGGACTTATCCTACAATGAGCAGTTCTTC	-	TRBJ2-1	many	TRBV5-1
CSVDDRGPNNEQFF	TGCAGCGTTGATGACAGGGGGCCCAACAATGAGCAGTTCTTC	TRBD1	TRBJ2-1	few	TRBV29-1
CAIGLAGVGEQYF	TGTGCCATCGGACTAGCGGGAGTGGGAGAGCAGTACTTC	TRBD2	TRBJ2-7	once	TRBV2
CAISGKWTSDDTQYF	TGTGCCATCAGTGGAAAGTGGACTAGCGATGATACGCAGTATTTT	TRBD2	TRBJ2-3	many	TRBV10-3
CSVTARGHTDTQYF	TGCAGTGTTACGGCCCGGGGGCACACAGATACGCAGTATTTT	-	TRBJ2-3	few	TRBV20-1
CASKQGLNTEAFF	TGTGCCAGCAAACAGGGGTTGAACACTGAAGCTTTCTTT	TRBD1	TRBJ1-1	few	TRBV27
CASSARDRASYEQYF	TGCGCCAGCAGCGCTCGGGACAGGGCGTCCTACGAGCAGTACTTC	TRBD1	TRBJ2-7	many	TRBV5-1
CASSEGGRPYNEQFF	TGTGCCAGCAGTGAGGGCGGGAGGCCCTACAATGAGCAGTTCTTC	TRBD2	TRBJ2-1	many	TRBV2
CASSQEGVAWNEQYF	TGTGCCAGCAGCCAAGAGGGAGTCGCTTGGAACGAGCAGTACTTC	-	TRBJ2-7	-	TRBV3-1
CASSPGQGFNEQFF	TGTGCCAGCAGCCCGGGACAGGGGTTCAATGAGCAGTTCTTC	TRBD1	TRBJ2-1	once	TRBV11-2
CASSFRVSGSAEQYF	TGTGCCAGCAGCTTCCGGGTTAGCGGGAGCGCCGAGCAGTACTTC	TRBD2	TRBJ2-7	few	TRBV11-2
CASSVARTGGSNEQFF	TGTGCCAGCAGCGTAGCTCGGACAGGAGGGTCCAATGAGCAGTTCTTC	-	TRBJ2-1	few	TRBV9
CASSQDRLTGGRNQPQHF	TGCGCCAGCAGCCAAGACCGACTGACAGGGGGTAGGAATCAGCCCCAGCATTTT	TRBD1	TRBJ1-5	-	TRBV4-1
CATELLYEQYF	TGTGCCACAGAGCTTCTCTACGAGCAGTACTTC	-	TRBJ2-7	few	TRBV28
CASSFLTTGQKNTEAFF	TGTGCCAGCAGTTTTTTGACGACAGGACAAAAGAACACTGAAGCTTTCTTT	-	TRBJ1-1	-	TRBV12-3/TRBV12-4
CSARSTMGDLTGELFF	TGCAGTGCTAGATCGACAATGGGCGACTTAACCGGGGAGCTGTTTTTT	-	TRBJ2-2	many	TRBV20-1
CAWSEGSGIYGYTF	TGTGCCTGGAGTGAAGGGTCCGGGATCTATGGCTACACCTTC	-	TRBJ1-2	many	TRBV30
CASSLSSGSTYEQYF	TGTGCCAGCAGCCTGAGTAGCGGATCTACCTACGAGCAGTACTTC	-	TRBJ2-7	many	TRBV11-2
CASSEAIKSSYEQYF	TGTGCCAGCAGTGAAGCGATAAAGAGCTCCTACGAGCAGTACTTC	-	TRBJ2-7	-	TRBV6-1